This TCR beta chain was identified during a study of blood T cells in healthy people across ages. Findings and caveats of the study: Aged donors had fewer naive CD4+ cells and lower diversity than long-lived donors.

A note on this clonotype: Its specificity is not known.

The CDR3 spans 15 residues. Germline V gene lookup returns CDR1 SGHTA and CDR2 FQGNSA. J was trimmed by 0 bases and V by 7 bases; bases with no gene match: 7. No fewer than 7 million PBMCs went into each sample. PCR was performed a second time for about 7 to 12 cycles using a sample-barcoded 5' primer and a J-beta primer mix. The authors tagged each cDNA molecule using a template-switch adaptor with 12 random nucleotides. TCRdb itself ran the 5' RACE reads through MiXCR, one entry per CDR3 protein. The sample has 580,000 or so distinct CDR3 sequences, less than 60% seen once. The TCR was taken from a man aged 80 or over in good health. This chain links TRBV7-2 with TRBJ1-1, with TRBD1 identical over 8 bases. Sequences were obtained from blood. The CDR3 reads CASIRDRSLNTEAFF. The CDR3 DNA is TGTGCCAGCATCCGGGACAGGTCCTTGAACACTGAAGCTTTCTTT. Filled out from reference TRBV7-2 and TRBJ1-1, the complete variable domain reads GAGVSQSPSNKVTEKGKDVELRCDPISGHTALYWYRQSLGQGLEFLIYFQGNSAPDKSGLPSDRFSAERTGGSVSTLTIQRTQQEDSAVYLCASIRDRSLNTEAFFGQGTRLTVV.